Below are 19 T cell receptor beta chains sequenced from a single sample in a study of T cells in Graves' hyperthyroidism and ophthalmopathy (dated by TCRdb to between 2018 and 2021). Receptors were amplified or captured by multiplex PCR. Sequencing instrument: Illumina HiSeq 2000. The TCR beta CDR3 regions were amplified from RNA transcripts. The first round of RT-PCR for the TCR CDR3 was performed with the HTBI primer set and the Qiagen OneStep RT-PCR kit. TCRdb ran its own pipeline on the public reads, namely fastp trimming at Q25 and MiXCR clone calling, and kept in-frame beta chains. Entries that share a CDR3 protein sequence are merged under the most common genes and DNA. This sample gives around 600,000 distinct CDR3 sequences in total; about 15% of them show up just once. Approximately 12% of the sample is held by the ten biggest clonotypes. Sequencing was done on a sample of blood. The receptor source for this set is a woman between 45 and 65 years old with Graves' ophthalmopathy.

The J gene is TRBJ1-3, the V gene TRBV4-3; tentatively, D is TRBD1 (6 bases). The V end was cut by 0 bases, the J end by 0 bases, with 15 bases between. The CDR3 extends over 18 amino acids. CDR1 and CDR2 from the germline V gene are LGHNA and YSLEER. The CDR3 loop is CASSQDIGTLGSGNTIYF. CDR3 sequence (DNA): TGCGCCAGCAGCCAAGATATAGGGACACTAGGCTCTGGAAACACCATATATTTT.

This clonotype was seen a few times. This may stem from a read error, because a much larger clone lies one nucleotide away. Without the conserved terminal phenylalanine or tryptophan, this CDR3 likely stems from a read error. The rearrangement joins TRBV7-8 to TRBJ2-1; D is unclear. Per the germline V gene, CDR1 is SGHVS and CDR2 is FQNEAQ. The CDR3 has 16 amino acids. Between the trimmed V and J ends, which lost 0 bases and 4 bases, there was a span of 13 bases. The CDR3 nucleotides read TGTGCCAGCAGCTTAGCGCGGATCCCCCAATACAATGAGCAGTTCCTC. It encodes CASSLARIPQYNEQFL.

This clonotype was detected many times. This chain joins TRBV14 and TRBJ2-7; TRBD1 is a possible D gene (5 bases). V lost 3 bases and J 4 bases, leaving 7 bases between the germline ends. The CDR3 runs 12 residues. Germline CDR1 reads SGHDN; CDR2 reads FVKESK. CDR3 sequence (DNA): TGTGCCAGCAGCCACAGGGATTACGAGCAGTACTTC. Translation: CASSHRDYEQYF.

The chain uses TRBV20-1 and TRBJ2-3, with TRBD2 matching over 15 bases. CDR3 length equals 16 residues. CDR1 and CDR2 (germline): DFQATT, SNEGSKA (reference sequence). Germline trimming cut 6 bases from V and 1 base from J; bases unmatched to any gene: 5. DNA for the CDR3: TGCAGTGCGGCGGGACTAGCGGGAGGCCGCACAGATACGCAGTATTTT. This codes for CSAAGLAGGRTDTQYF.

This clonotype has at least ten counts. The chain's CDR3 is CASSQPQTPAVEQFF. CDR3 nucleotides: TGTGCCAGCAGCCAACCCCAGACCCCCGCGGTAGAGCAGTTCTTC. V usage is TRBV4-2 and J usage is TRBJ2-1; D ambiguous. V was clipped by 2 bases and J by 10 bases, with 18 bases between them. The CDR3 runs to 15 residues. CDR1 and CDR2 (germline): LGHNA, YNFKEQ.

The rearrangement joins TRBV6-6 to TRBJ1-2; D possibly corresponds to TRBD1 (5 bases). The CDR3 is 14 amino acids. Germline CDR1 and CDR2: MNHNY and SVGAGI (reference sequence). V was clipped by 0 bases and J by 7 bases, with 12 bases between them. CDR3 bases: TGTGCCAGCAGTTACTCGATTCAGGGTGGTGGCTACACCTTC. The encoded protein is CASSYSIQGGGYTF.

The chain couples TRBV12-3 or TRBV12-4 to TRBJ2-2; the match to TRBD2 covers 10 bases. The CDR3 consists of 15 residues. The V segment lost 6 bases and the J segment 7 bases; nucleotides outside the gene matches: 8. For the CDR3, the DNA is TGTGCCAGCAGCCTTCAGGGACTAGCGAACGGGGAGCTGTTTTTT. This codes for CASSLQGLANGELFF.

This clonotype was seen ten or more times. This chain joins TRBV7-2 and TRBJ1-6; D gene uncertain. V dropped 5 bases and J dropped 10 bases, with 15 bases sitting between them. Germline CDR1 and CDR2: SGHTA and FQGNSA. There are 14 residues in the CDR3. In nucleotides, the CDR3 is TGTGCCAGCAGCCCCCAGGCCCTTGGGTCACCCCTCCACTTT. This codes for CASSPQALGSPLHF.

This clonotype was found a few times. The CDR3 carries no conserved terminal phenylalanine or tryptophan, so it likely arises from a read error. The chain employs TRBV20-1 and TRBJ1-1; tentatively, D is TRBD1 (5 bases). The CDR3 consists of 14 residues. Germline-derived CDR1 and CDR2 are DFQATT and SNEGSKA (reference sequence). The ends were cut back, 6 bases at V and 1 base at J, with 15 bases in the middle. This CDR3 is CSAIILQGNTEAFS. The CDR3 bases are TGCAGTGCAATAATCCTTCAGGGGAACACTGAAGCTTTCTCT.

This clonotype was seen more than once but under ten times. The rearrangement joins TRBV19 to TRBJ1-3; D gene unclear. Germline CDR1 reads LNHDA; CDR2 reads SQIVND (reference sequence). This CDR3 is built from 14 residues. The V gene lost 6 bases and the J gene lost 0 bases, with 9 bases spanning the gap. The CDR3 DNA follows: TGTGCCAGTAGGGTAGGGAACTCTGGAAACACCATATATTTT. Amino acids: CASRVGNSGNTIYF. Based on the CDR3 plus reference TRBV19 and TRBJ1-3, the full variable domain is DGGITQSPKYLFRKEGQNVTLSCEQNLNHDAMYWYRQDPGQGLRLIYYSQIVNDFQKGDIAEGYSVSREKKESFPLTVTSAQKNPTAFYLCASRVGNSGNTIYFGEGSWLTVV.

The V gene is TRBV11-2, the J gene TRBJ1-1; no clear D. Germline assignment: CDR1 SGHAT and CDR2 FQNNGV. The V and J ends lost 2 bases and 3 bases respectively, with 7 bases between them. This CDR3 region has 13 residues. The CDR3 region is CASSLQVHTEAFF. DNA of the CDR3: TGTGCCAGCAGCTTACAGGTGCACACTGAAGCTTTCTTT. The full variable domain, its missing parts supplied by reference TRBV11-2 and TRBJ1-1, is EAGVAQSPRYKIIEKRQSVAFWCNPISGHATLYWYQQILGQGPKLLIQFQNNGVVDDSQLPKDRFSAERLKGVDSTLKIQPAKLEDSAVYLCASSLQVHTEAFFGQGTRLTVV.

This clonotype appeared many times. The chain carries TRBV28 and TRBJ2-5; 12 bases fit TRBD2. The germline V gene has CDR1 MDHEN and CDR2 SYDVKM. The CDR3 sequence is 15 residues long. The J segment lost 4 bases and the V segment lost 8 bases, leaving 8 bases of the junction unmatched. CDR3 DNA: TGTGCCAGCTACTCACTAGCGGGAGGAGGAGAGACCCAGTACTTC. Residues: CASYSLAGGGETQYF.

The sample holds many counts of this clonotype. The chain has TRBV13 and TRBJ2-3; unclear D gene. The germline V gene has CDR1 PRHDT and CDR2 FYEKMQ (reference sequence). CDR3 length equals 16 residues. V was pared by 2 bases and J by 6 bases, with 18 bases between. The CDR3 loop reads CASSLSPASPTDTQYF. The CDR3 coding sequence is TGTGCCAGCAGCTTAAGCCCCGCGAGTCCCACGGATACGCAGTATTTT.

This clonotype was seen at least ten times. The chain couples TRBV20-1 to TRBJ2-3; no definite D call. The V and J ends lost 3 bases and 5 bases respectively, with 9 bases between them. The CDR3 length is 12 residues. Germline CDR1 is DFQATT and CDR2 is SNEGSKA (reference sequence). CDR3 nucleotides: TGCAGTGCTAGTCCGCGGTTAGATACGCAGTATTTT. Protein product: CSASPRLDTQYF.

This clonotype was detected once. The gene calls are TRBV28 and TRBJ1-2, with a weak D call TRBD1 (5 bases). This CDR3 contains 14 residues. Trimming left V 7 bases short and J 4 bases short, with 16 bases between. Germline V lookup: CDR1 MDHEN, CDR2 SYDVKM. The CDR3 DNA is TGTGCCAGCAACCCATCGGGGGGGGGCTATGGCTACACCTTC. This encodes CASNPSGGGYGYTF.

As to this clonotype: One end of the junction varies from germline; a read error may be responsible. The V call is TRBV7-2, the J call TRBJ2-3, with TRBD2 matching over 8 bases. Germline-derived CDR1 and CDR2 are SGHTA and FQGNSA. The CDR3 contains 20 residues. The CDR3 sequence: CAGSSPLGGGSGSWTDTQYF. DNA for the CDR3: TGTGCCGGCAGCTCACCGCTGGGGGGGGGGAGCGGGAGTTGGACAGATACGCAGTATTTT.

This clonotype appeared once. The CDR3 protein is CSARGFGETGTYEQYF. CDR3 sequence (DNA): TGCAGTGCTAGAGGCTTTGGGGAAACAGGGACCTACGAGCAGTACTTC. The chain carries TRBV20-1 and TRBJ2-7; possible D gene TRBD1, 6 bases. Looked up from germline, CDR1 is DFQATT and CDR2 is SNEGSKA (reference sequence). The length of the CDR3 is 16 residues. Trimming removed 1 base at V and 2 bases at J, with 18 bases between.

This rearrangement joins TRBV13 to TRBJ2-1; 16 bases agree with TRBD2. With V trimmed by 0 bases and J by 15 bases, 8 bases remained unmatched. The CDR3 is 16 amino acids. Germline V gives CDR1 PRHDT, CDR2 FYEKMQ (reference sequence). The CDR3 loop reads CASSLGLGLAGGPLFF. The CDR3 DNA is TGTGCCAGCAGCTTAGGCCTGGGACTAGCGGGAGGGCCCCTGTTCTTC.

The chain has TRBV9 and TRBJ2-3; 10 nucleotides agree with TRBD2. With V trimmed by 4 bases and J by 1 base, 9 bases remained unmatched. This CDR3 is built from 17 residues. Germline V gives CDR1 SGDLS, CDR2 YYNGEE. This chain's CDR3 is CASSTPSGRVGTDTQYF. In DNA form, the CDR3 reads TGTGCCAGCAGCACCCCAAGCGGGAGGGTCGGCACAGATACGCAGTATTTT.